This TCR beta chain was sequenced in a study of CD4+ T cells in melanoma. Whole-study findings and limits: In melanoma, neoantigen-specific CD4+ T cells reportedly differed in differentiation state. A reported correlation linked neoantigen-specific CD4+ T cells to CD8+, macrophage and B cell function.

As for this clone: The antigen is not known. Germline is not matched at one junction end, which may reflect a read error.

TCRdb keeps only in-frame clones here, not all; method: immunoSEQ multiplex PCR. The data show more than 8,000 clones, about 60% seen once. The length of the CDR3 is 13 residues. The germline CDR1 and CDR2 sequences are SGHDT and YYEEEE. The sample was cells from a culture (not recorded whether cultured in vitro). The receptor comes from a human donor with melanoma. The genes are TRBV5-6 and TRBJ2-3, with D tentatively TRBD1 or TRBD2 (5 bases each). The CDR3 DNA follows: TGTGCCAGCTGCGGCGGGCCCACAGGTACGCAGTATTTT. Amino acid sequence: CASCGGPTGTQYF.